What follows is one T cell receptor beta chain and its context. Its antigen is unidentified. Patients were excluded for autoimmune disease history or systemic immunosuppression. The length of the CDR3 is 17 residues. This sample is part of a study of OX40 agonist ivuxolimab in advanced cancers. At the level of the study: Patients receiving dose escalation had hepatocellular carcinoma, melanoma, renal cell or head and neck cancer.

Study results and limitations: In CD8+ T cells, expanded clones were on average more numerous than in CD4+.

Measured with immunoSEQ multiplex PCR; TCRdb has only the in-frame clones, and not every one. The sample shows some 37,000 clones, 82% of them seen only once. The receptor comes from an adult with an advanced solid tumor such as melanoma, head and neck, liver or kidney cancer. The chain links TRBV12-1 to TRBJ1-2; the table calls TRBD1, which could not be checked here. TRBV12-1 represents a pseudogene. Sample: CD4+ or CD8+ T cells sorted from blood, taken in a trial of the OX40 agonist ivuxolimab. CDR3 sequence reads: CASSYRDRGQQGYGYTF. As DNA, the CDR3 is TGTGCCAGCAGCTACCGGGACAGGGGGCAGCAGGGCTATGGCTACACCTTC.